Reported below is one T cell receptor (beta chain). The data belong to a study of blood T cell repertoires in COVID-19. Study information: From the United States, Italy and Spain came samples of acute and convalescent COVID-19. In each case, the material was cDNA or gDNA derived from T cells, B-cell-depleted T cells, or PBMCs.

Authors' methods: Using reference gene primer amplification, nucleated cell counts were estimated. Sequencing was performed with immunoSEQ multiplex PCR; in TCRdb, only in-frame clones are kept and a portion is missing. Clone size and the V and J calls come from that table; the DNA yielded D and trimming. The sample carries 130,000 or so clones, roughly 80% recorded once. Germline-derived CDR1 and CDR2 are MDHEN and SYDVKM. V trimming: 6 bases; J trimming: 0 bases; junction bases outside the gene matches: 5. This CDR3 has 14 amino acids. The chain links TRBV28 to TRBJ2-7, with 7 bases identical to TRBD1. The specimen was peripheral blood. This TCR was recovered from a man aged 50-60 years with acute or convalescent COVID-19. This CDR3 is CASSQGGASYEQYF. CDR3 nucleotide sequence: TGTGCCAGCAGCCAAGGGGGCGCCTCCTACGAGCAGTACTTC.